This T cell receptor (beta chain) was sequenced for a study of T cell changes during pregnancy in multiple sclerosis. Data came from immunoSEQ multiplex PCR; TCRdb stores just in-frame clones and leaves some out. The repertoire holds roughly 40,000 clones, with more than 80% as singletons. This clone has just one count. V was shortened by 10 bases and J by 0 bases, with 13 bases between the two germline ends. Looked up from germline, CDR1 is MNHNS and CDR2 is SASEGT. This CDR3 has 14 amino acids. V gene TRBV6-1 combines with J gene TRBJ1-5; D not resolved. The TCR was taken from a female donor with multiple sclerosis, enrolled in a pregnancy study. The material sequenced was CD4+ T cells from peripheral blood mononuclear cells, taken in the third trimester of pregnancy. DNA for the CDR3: TGTGCCACCCGAGGAAGGTTTAGCAATCAGCCCCAGCATTTT. Protein sequence: CATRGRFSNQPQHF.